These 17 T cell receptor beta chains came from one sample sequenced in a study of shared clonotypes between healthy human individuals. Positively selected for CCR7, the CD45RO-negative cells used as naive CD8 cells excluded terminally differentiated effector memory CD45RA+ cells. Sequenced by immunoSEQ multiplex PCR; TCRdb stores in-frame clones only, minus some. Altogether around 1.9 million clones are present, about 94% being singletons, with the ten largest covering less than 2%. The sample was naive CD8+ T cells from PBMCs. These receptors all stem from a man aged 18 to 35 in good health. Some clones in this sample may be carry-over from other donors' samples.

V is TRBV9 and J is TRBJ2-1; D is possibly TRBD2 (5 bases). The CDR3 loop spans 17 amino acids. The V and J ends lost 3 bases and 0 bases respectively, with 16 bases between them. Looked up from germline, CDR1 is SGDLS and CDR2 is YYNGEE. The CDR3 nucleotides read TGTGCCAGCAGCGATGGGCCCGGGGTTAGCTCCTACAATGAGCAGTTCTTC. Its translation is CASSDGPGVSSYNEQFF.

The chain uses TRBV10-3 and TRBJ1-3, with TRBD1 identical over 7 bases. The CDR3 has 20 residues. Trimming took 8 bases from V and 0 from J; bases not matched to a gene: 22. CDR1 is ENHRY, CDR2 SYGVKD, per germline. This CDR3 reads CAIGWTQGYDSRDSGNTIYF. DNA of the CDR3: TGTGCCATCGGGTGGACACAGGGGTATGACTCTCGTGACTCTGGAAACACCATATATTTT.

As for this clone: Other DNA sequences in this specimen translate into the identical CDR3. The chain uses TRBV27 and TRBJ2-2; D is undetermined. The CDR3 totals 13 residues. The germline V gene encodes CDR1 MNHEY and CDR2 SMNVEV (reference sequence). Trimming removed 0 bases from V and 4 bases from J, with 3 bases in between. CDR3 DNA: TGTGCCAGCAGTTTATCCAGCACCGGGGAGCTGTTTTTT. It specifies CASSLSSTGELFF.

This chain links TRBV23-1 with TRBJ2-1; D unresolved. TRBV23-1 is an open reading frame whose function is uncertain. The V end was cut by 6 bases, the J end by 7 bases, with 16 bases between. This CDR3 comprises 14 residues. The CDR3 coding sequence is TGCGCCAGCAGGTACCTCAATGACGGGAATGAGCAGTTCTTC. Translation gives CASRYLNDGNEQFF.

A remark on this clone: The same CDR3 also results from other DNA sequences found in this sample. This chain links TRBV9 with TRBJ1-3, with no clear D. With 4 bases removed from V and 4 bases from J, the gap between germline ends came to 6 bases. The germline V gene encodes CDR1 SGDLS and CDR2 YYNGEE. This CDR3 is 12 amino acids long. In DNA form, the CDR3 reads TGTGCCAGCAGCCCTGGGGGAAACACCATATATTTT. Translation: CASSPGGNTIYF. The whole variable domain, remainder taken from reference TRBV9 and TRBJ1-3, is DSGVTQTPKHLITATGQRVTLRCSPRSGDLSVYWYQQSLDQGLQFLIQYYNGEERAKGNILERFSAQQFPDLHSELNLSSLELGDSALYFCASSPGGNTIYFGEGSWLTVV.

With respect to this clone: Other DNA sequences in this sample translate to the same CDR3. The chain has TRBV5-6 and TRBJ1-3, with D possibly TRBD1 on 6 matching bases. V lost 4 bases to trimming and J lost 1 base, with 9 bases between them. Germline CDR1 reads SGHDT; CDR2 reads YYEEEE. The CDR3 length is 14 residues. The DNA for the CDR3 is TGTGCCAGCAGCCTGAGGGGGTCTGGAAACACCATATATTTT. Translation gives CASSLRGSGNTIYF.

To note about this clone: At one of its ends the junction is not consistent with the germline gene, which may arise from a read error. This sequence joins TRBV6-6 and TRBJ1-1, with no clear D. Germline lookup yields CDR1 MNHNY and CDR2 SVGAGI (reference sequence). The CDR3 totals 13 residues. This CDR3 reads CASRYFWDTEAFF. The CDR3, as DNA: TGTGCCAGCAGATACTTCTGGGACACTGAAGCTTTCTTT.

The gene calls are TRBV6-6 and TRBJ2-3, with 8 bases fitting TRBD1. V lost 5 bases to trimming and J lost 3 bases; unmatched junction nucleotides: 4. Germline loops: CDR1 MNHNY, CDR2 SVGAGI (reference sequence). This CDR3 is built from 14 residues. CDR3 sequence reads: CASSTGQGTDTQYF. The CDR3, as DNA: TGTGCCAGCAGTACCGGACAGGGAACAGATACGCAGTATTTT.

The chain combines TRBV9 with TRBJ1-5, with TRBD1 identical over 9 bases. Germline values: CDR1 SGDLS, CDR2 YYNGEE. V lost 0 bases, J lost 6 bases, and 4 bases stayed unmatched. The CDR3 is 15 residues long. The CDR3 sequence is CASSVGKGQGQPQHF. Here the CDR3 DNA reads TGTGCCAGCAGCGTAGGAAAGGGACAGGGTCAGCCCCAGCATTTT.

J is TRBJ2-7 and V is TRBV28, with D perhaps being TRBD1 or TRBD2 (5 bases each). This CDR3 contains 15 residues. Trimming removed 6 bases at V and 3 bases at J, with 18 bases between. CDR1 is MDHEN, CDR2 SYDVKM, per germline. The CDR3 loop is CASSLARGSNYEQYF. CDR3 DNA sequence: TGTGCCAGCAGCCTCGCGAGGGGTAGTAACTACGAGCAGTACTTC.

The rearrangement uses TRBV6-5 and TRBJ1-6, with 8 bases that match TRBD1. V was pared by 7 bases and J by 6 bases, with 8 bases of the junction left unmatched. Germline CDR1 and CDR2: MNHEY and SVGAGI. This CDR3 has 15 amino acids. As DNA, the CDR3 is TGTGCCAGCAATTATCAGGGGGCAAGTAATTCACCCCTCCACTTT. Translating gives CASNYQGASNSPLHF.

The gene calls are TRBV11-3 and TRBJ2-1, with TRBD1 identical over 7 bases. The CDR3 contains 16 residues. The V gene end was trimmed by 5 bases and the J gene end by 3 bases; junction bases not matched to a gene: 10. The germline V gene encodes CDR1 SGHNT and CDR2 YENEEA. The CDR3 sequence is CASSRDRDNRYNEQFF. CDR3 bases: TGTGCCAGCAGCCGAGACAGGGACAACCGCTACAATGAGCAGTTCTTC.

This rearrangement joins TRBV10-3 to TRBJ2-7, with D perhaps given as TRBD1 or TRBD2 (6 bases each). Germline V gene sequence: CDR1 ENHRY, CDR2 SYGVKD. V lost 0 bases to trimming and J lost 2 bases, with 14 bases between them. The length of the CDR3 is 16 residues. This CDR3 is CAISESRGRGAYEQYF. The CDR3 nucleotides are TGTGCCATCAGTGAGTCGAGGGGTAGGGGGGCCTACGAGCAGTACTTC.

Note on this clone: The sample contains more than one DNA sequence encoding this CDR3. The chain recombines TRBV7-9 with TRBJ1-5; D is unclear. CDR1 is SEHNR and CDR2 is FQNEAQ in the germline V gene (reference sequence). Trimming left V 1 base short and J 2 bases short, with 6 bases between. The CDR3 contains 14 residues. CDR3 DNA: TGTGCCAGCAGCTTAGGGAGTGGCAATCAGCCCCAGCATTTT. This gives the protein CASSLGSGNQPQHF. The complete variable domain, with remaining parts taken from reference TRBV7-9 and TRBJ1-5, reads DTGVSQNPRHKITKRGQNVTFRCDPISEHNRLYWYRQTLGQGPEFLTYFQNEAQLEKSRLLSDRFSAERPKGSFSTLEIQRTEQGDSAMYLCASSLGSGNQPQHFGDGTRLSIL.

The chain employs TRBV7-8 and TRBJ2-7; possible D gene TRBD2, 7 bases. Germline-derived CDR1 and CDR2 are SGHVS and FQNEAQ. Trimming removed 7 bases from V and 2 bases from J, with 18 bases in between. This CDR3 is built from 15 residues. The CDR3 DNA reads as TGTGCCAGCAAGACCTGGGGGGGCGCCGCCTACGAGCAGTACTTC. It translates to CASKTWGGAAYEQYF.

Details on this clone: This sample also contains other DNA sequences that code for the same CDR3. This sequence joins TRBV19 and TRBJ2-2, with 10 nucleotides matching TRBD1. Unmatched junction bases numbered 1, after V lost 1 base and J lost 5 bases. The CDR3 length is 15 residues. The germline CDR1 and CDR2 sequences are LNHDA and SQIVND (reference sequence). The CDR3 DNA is TGTGCCAGTAGTATAGGACAGGGGGCGACCGGGGAGCTGTTTTTT. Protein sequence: CASSIGQGATGELFF. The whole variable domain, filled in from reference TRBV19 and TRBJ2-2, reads DGGITQSPKYLFRKEGQNVTLSCEQNLNHDAMYWYRQDPGQGLRLIYYSQIVNDFQKGDIAEGYSVSREKKESFPLTVTSAQKNPTAFYLCASSIGQGATGELFFGEGSRLTVL.

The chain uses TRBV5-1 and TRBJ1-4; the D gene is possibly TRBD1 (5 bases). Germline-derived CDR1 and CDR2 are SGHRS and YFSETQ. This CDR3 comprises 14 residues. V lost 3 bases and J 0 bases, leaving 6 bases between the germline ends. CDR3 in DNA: TGCGCCAGCAGCTACAGGACAACTAATGAAAAACTGTTTTTT. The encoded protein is CASSYRTTNEKLFF.